The rows below give T cell receptor beta chains drawn from one sample of a study of blood T cell repertoires in COVID-19. Profiled with immunoSEQ multiplex PCR; TCRdb holds only in-frame clones, not every one. The table lists approximately 210,000 clones, roughly 84% of them singletons, with 8% to 11% in the top ten. The specimen was peripheral blood. The source of these receptors is a woman over 75 with COVID-19, enrolled during active disease. The CDR3 runs from the conserved cysteine through the conserved F or W. Each record gives: J gene, D gene, clone size, V gene, CDR3 DNA, CDR3 protein. A D gene is named only where the DNA matches it firmly. The size entry is marked missing in some rows and otherwise reads once, few, many or a size class.

TRBJ1-1 TRBD1 . TRBV7-9 TGTGCCAGCAGCCCGTCCGCGGGACAGGGGGTATTTGCTTTCTTT CASSPSAGQGVFAFF
TRBJ2-1 TRBD2 . TRBV2 TGTGCCAGCAGTGAATACGGGGGGGCACCAGAAAAGCAGTTCTTC CASSEYGGAPEKQFF
TRBJ2-5 . few TRBV18 TGTGCCAGCTCACCACAGGGGCTTGAGGAGACCCAGTACTTC CASSPQGLEETQYF
TRBJ2-3 TRBD1 . TRBV11-2 TGTGCCAGCCAAGCAGGGGGACCCTTACAAGTAGATACGCAGTATTTT CASQAGGPLQVDTQYF
TRBJ2-7 TRBD2 . TRBV5-1 TGCGCCAGCAGCTTGGGTCAGGGACTAGAGCAGTACTTC CASSLGQGLEQYF
TRBJ1-2 . . TRBV6-5 TGTGCCAGCAGTTATGAGACAGGCCAACCCATCCGCGGCTACACCTTC CASSYETGQPIRGYTF
TRBJ1-1 . . TRBV30 TGTGCCTGGAGTGTGGGCACGAACACTGAAGCTTTCTTT CAWSVGTNTEAFF
TRBJ2-5 TRBD1 . TRBV5-8 TGTGCCAGCAGCTGGACAGGGTCGTATCGAGAGACCCAGTACTTC CASSWTGSYRETQYF
TRBJ2-5 TRBD2 . TRBV2 TGTGCCAGGACTAGCGGGGGGTACCAAGAGACCCAGTACTTC CARTSGGYQETQYF
TRBJ2-3 TRBD2 . TRBV9 TGTGCCAGCAGCGTGACTAGCGGGGGGGCAAAGCGAGATACGCAGTATTTT CASSVTSGGAKRDTQYF
TRBJ2-5 TRBD2 . TRBV2 TGTGCCAGCAGGGAGCGGGGGGGCGTGGAGACCCAGTACTTC CASRERGGVETQYF
TRBJ1-2 . . TRBV11-2 TGTGCCAGCAGCCTCAAGACTACCGGGTATGGCTACACCTTC CASSLKTTGYGYTF
TRBJ2-7 . . TRBV7-8 TGTGCCAGCAGCTCCCCAGGGTACGAGCAGTACTTC CASSSPGYEQYF
TRBJ1-5 . . TRBV6-1 TGTGCCAGCAGTGAAACCCACGGGGGTCAGCCCCAGCATTTT CASSETHGGQPQHF
TRBJ2-5 . once TRBV19 TGTGCCAGTACCCGGGGGCCAGCGGGGGAGACCCAGTACTTC CASTRGPAGETQYF
TRBJ2-5 TRBD2 . TRBV6-5 TGTGCCAGCAGTTACGGGGGGGTGTCGCAAGAGACCCAGTACTTC CASSYGGVSQETQYF
TRBJ1-2 TRBD1 . TRBV19 TGTGCCAGTAGTATAGCGGGACAGGAGAACTATGGCTACACCTTC CASSIAGQENYGYTF
TRBJ2-5 TRBD2 . TRBV5-1 TGCGCCAGCAGCCACAGACTAGCGGGGGGTGCAGAGACCCAGTACTTC CASSHRLAGGAETQYF
TRBJ1-2 . . TRBV4-3 TGCGCCAGCAGCCAAGAACGGGGGGGGAACTATGGCTACACCTTC CASSQERGGNYGYTF
TRBJ2-2 TRBD2 few TRBV5-1 TGCGCCAGCAGCCCCGGGCGGGGGGACTTCGGGGAGCTGTTTTTT CASSPGRGDFGELFF
TRBJ2-3 . few TRBV5-5 TGTGCCAGCAGCTTGGGAGGCAGACTCTACACAGATACGCAGTATTTT CASSLGGRLYTDTQYF
TRBJ1-2 . . TRBV9 TGTGCCAGCAGCGTCTTCTCGGACACGGCTGGGGGCTACACCTTC CASSVFSDTAGGYTF
TRBJ1-1 TRBD1 . TRBV27 TGTGCCAGCGGAAAGGGACAGTGGAACACTGAAGCTTTCTTT CASGKGQWNTEAFF
TRBJ2-3 . once TRBV6-5 TGTGCCAGCAGGCGTGGGGGCCTAGGCACAGATACGCAGTATTTT CASRRGGLGTDTQYF
TRBJ2-3 . . TRBV18 TGTGCCAGCTCACCACCCCAGACAGATACGCAGTATTTT CASSPPQTDTQYF
TRBJ1-4 TRBD1 once TRBV24-1 TGTGCCACCAGTGAATCCGGGACAGTGGGTGAAAAACTGTTTTTT CATSESGTVGEKLFF
TRBJ2-7 TRBD1 once TRBV2 TGTGCCAAGGGAGACAGGGGAGGACCCTACGAGCAGTACTTC CAKGDRGGPYEQYF
TRBJ2-2 . . TRBV3-1/TRBV3-2 TGTGCCAGCAGCCCAATTTCACGGGGGACCGGGGAGCTGTTTTTT CASSPISRGTGELFF
TRBJ2-2 TRBD1 . TRBV19 TGTGCCAGTGGGCGACAGGGGGGCCCCGGGGAGCTGTTTTTT CASGRQGGPGELFF
TRBJ2-5 . . TRBV2 TGTGCCAGCAGTGTCAGGGTAATCCAAGAGACCCAGTACTTC CASSVRVIQETQYF
TRBJ2-4 . . TRBV18 TGTGCCAGCTCACCACAGGGGATGCAAAACATTCAGTACTTC CASSPQGMQNIQYF
TRBJ1-2 . . TRBV19 TGTGCCAGTAGTATAGTCGGGAACGGCTACACCTTC CASSIVGNGYTF